The clone carrying this TCR beta chain was seen only a few times. Its target is unknown. V was trimmed by 0 bases and J by 2 bases, leaving 2 bases between them. The CDR3 runs to 12 residues. Germline V gives CDR1 SGDLS, CDR2 YYNGEE. The entry originates in a study of cytotoxic CD8 clonotypes in ibrutinib-treated CLL. Study at large: By median roughly 74 months, roughly 12 had progressed and some 14 stayed remitted; responses had been 2 complete and around 25 partial. Study-level results: Circulating CD8+ T-cell counts were tracked by baseline clonality, which exceeded that of age-matched healthy donors.

Clones were sequenced by immunoSEQ multiplex PCR, and TCRdb holds only the in-frame ones, with some missing. This table holds some 120,000 clones, around 84% found once. This receptor was taken from a human donor with chronic lymphocytic leukemia. This chain joins TRBV9 and TRBJ1-2; no definite D call. This sample comprised PBMCs, obtained after 24 months of ibrutinib treatment. CDR3 in DNA: TGTGCCAGCAGCGTAGACAACTATGGCTACACCTTC. It yields the protein CASSVDNYGYTF.